This record concerns one TCR beta chain sequence. Antigen: not known. This entry belongs to a study of CD8+CD57+ T cells in acquired aplastic anemia. Study as a whole: The study obtained an average of about 3.2 ug of DNA from sorted CD4+ and CD8+ cells. Study observations and caveats: Found in both controls and patients were almost 30 CD8+ CDR3 sequences.

Patients selected for sequencing had displayed CD8+CD57+ cell expansion by flow cytometry. In all patients, the disease was severe acquired aplastic anemia. Genomic DNA templated the TCR beta VDJ and CDR3 profiling. TCRdb reanalysed the reads using MiXCR and keeps one entry per CDR3 protein. The sample contains 150,000 to 200,000 distinct CDR3 sequences, over 40% of which appear only once. The sequence was collected from a human donor with aplastic anemia. The sequencing sample was made of sorted CD4+, CD8+, or CD8+CD57+ T cells (not recorded which) from PBMCs.

The CDR3 coding sequence is TGTGCCAGCAGTGTGAAGACAGTCGATATCTATGGCTACACCTTC. Amino acids: CASSVKTVDIYGYTF. The rearrangement uses TRBV6-1 and TRBJ1-2; maybe TRBD1 (5 bases). Trimming shortened V by 4 bases and J by 4 bases, and 16 bases separated the two germline ends. The CDR3 spans 15 residues. Germline CDR1 and CDR2: MNHNS and SASEGT.